This T cell receptor beta chain was profiled in a study of blood T cell repertoires in COVID-19. Germline CDR1 reads LGHDT; CDR2 reads YNNKEL (reference sequence). V lost 4 bases, J lost 6 bases, and 11 bases stayed unmatched. This CDR3 region has 16 residues. Profiled with immunoSEQ multiplex PCR; TCRdb holds only in-frame clones, not every one. The repertoire consists of 190,000 or so clones, with around 88% occurring once and the leading ten covering around 4%. The chain is built from TRBV3-1 (or the pseudogene TRBV3-2) and TRBJ2-2; 7 bases are a match to TRBD2. This TCR was recovered from a woman aged 25 to 39 who had been exposed to COVID-19. Sequenced input: PBMCs or T cells enriched from blood (not recorded which). In nucleotides, the CDR3 is TGTGCCAGCAGCCTTCGGACTAGTGGGGCCTCCGGGGAGCTGTTTTTT. It codes for CASSLRTSGASGELFF.